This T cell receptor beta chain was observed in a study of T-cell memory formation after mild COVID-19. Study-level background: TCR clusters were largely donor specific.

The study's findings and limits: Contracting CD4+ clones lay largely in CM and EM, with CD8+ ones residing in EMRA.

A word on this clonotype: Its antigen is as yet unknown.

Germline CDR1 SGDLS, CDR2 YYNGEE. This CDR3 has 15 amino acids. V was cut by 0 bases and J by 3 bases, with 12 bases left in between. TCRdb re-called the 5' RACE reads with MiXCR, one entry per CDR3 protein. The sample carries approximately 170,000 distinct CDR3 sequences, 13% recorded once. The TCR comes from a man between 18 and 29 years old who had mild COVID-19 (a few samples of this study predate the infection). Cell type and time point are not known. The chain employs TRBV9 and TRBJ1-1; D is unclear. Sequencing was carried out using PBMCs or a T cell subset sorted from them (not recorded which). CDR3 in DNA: TGTGCCAGCAGCGTAGAGACCCGTCCGGACACTGAAGCTTTCTTT. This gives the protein CASSVETRPDTEAFF. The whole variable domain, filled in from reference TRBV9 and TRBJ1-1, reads DSGVTQTPKHLITATGQRVTLRCSPRSGDLSVYWYQQSLDQGLQFLIQYYNGEERAKGNILERFSAQQFPDLHSELNLSSLELGDSALYFCASSVETRPDTEAFFGQGTRLTVV.